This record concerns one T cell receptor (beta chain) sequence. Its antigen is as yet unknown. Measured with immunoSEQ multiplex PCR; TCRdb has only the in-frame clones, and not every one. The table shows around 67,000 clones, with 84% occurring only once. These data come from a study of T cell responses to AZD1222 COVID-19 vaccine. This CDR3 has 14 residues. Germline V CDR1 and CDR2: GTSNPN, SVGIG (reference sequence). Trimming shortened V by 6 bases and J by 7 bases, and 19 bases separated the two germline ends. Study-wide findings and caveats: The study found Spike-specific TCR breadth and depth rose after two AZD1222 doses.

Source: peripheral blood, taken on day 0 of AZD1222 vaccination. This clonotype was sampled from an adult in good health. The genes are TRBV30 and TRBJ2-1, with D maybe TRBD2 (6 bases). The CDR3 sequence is CACSPRDLANEQFF. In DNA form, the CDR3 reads TGTGCCTGTTCACCCCGGGACTTGGCGAATGAGCAGTTCTTC. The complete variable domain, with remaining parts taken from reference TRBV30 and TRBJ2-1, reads SQTIHQWPATLVQPVGSPLSLECTVEGTSNPNLYWYRQAAGRGLQLLFYSVGIGQISSEVPQNLSASRPQDRQFILSSKKLLLSDSGFYLCACSPRDLANEQFFGPGTRLTVL.